What follows are 19 T cell receptor beta chains derived from one specimen sequenced in a study of patients and donors after allogeneic stem cell transplantation. TCRdb redid the calling of the RT-PCR reads with MiXCR, one entry per CDR3 protein. The sample has 900,000 to 1,000,000 distinct CDR3 sequences, about 20% seen once. The specimen sequenced was blood, either unsorted or a sorted T cell fraction (not recorded which). These receptors all stem from a human donor who was either an allogeneic HSCT recipient or a stem cell or donor lymphocyte infusion donor (not recorded which). It is not recorded whose cells these are; they may come from a transplant donor.

The chain employs TRBV15 and TRBJ2-7; the match to TRBD2 covers 7 bases. J was trimmed by 2 bases and V by 2 bases; bases with no gene match: 6. This CDR3 is built from 15 residues. Per the germline V gene, CDR1 is LNHNV and CDR2 is YYDKDF (reference sequence). The CDR3 coding sequence is TGTGCCACCAGCAGAACCAGACTAGCCACCTACGAGCAGTACTTC. The encoded protein is CATSRTRLATYEQYF.

The chain joins TRBV7-3 to TRBJ2-5, with 15 bases aligning to TRBD2. The CDR3 length is 17 residues. The junction had 9 bases not matched to a gene; V was cut back by 5 bases and J by 5 bases. Germline loops: CDR1 SGHTA, CDR2 FQGTGA. CDR3 sequence reads: CASSPGLAGGIGETQYF. CDR3 sequence (DNA): TGTGCCAGCAGCCCGGGACTAGCGGGGGGCATAGGGGAGACCCAGTACTTC.

The chain couples TRBV5-1 to TRBJ2-3, with TRBD1 identical over 8 bases. J lost 2 bases, V lost 0 bases, and 8 bases had no gene match. In germline, CDR1 is SGHRS, CDR2 YFSETQ. The CDR3 covers 17 residues. CDR3 residues: CASSLDRTGLNTDTQYF. The CDR3 region has the DNA TGCGCCAGCAGCTTGGACCGGACAGGGCTAAACACAGATACGCAGTATTTT.

The sample holds a few counts of this clonotype. J is TRBJ2-5 and V is TRBV11-2; the D is unclear. The CDR3 runs 14 residues. Trimming shortened V by 8 bases and J by 2 bases, and 15 bases separated the two germline ends. Germline assignment: CDR1 SGHAT and CDR2 FQNNGV. CDR3 residues: CASGRYGRQETQYF. CDR3 DNA: TGTGCCAGCGGCCGATACGGACGGCAAGAGACCCAGTACTTC.

In its sample, this clonotype was seen a few times. J is TRBJ1-1 and V is TRBV3-1; D perhaps matches TRBD1 (5 bases). This CDR3 region has 19 residues. Germline V gene sequence: CDR1 LGHDT, CDR2 YNNKEL (reference sequence). V was shortened by 1 base and J by 1 base, with 22 bases between the two germline ends. The DNA of the CDR3 is TGTGCCAGCAGCCAAGTGGGAGGGAGGGGAAGGGAGGCGAACACTGAAGCTTTCTTT. It is translated as CASSQVGGRGREANTEAFF.

This rearrangement joins TRBV20-1 to TRBJ2-7; a weak D match, TRBD1 (6 bases). This CDR3 has 11 residues. Germline values: CDR1 DFQATT, CDR2 SNEGSKA (reference sequence). V was trimmed by 6 bases and J by 4 bases, leaving 10 bases between them. CDR3 nucleotide sequence: TGCAGTGCCGGACAGATTTACGAGCAGTACTTC. It encodes CSAGQIYEQYF.

V and J are TRBV12-3 or TRBV12-4 and TRBJ2-3; 9 nucleotides match TRBD1. CDR3 length: 16 amino acids. The trim removed 3 bases at V and 2 bases at J, leaving 6 bases unmatched. This chain's CDR3 is CASSFHRGLATDTQYF. CDR3 in DNA: TGTGCCAGCAGTTTTCACAGGGGGCTTGCCACAGATACGCAGTATTTT.

The table lists this clonotype with a few counts. The chain employs TRBV20-1 and TRBJ1-6; D may be TRBD1 (6 bases). This CDR3 spans 14 amino acids. Germline CDR1 is DFQATT and CDR2 is SNEGSKA (reference sequence). With 2 bases removed from V and 5 bases from J, the gap between germline ends came to 10 bases. CDR3 nucleotide sequence: TGCAGTGCTAGAAACAGGGTAGATAATTCACCCCTCCACTTT. Translated: CSARNRVDNSPLHF.

This clonotype occurred many times. This rearrangement joins TRBV12-3 or TRBV12-4 to TRBJ1-2; no clear D. The CDR3 length is 16 residues. The ends were cut back, 6 bases at V and 0 bases at J, with 17 bases in the middle. Here the CDR3 reads CASRRSGTPANYGYTF. In nucleotides, the CDR3 is TGTGCCAGCAGGCGGTCCGGAACACCAGCTAACTATGGCTACACCTTC.

The chain employs TRBV7-9 and TRBJ2-3; D gene ambiguous. The CDR3 is 15 amino acids. CDR1 and CDR2 from the germline V gene are SEHNR and FQNEAQ (reference sequence). V lost 2 bases, J lost 3 bases, and 12 bases lay in between. The CDR3 DNA follows: TGTGCCAGCAGCTTACTGGAATGGAGTACAGATACGCAGTATTTT. This codes for CASSLLEWSTDTQYF.

The rearrangement links TRBV4-1 to TRBJ1-2; tentative D call: TRBD1 (6 bases). CDR1 and CDR2 from the germline V gene are MGHRA and YSYEKL. There are 16 residues in the CDR3. Trimming pared 3 bases from V and 3 bases from J, leaving 17 bases between. The CDR3 region is CASSQPRDKTHYGYTF. Here the CDR3 DNA reads TGCGCCAGCAGCCAGCCCCGGGACAAAACCCACTATGGCTACACCTTC.

This clonotype was observed a single time. The junction and the germline gene differ at one end; a read error may be behind it. This chain connects TRBV12-3 or TRBV12-4 to TRBJ1-6; 8 bases are shared with TRBD1. This CDR3 is 14 amino acids long. CDR3 coding DNA: TGTGCCAGCAGTCAGGGGGCTGGAGCTTCACCCCTCCGCTTT. Translation gives CASSQGAGASPLRF.

The genes are TRBV13 and TRBJ2-5, with TRBD1 matching over 8 bases. The CDR3 covers 14 residues. Germline lookup yields CDR1 PRHDT and CDR2 FYEKMQ (reference sequence). J gave up 4 bases and V 5 bases, and 6 bases lay outside the gene matches. CDR3 sequence (DNA): TGTGCCAGCAGCACTCGGACAGGGTCAGAGACCCAGTACTTC. Translated, it gives CASSTRTGSETQYF. Complete variable domain (other parts from reference TRBV13 and TRBJ2-5): AAGVIQSPRHLIKEKRETATLKCYPIPRHDTVYWYQQGPGQDPQFLISFYEKMQSDKGSIPDRFSAQQFSDYHSELNMSSLELGDSALYFCASSTRTGSETQYFGPGTRLLVL.

V and J are TRBV24-1 and TRBJ2-5, with 7 bases matching TRBD2. Germline-derived CDR1 and CDR2 are KGHDR and SFDVKD. This CDR3 is 15 amino acids long. V gave up 5 bases and J gave up 5 bases; unmatched junction bases: 10. This CDR3 reads CATSGRDYSGETQYF. The CDR3 coding sequence is TGTGCCACCAGTGGCCGGGACTATTCCGGGGAGACCCAGTACTTC.

This chain joins TRBV6-5 and TRBJ2-3; TRBD2 aligns across 7 bases. There are 16 residues in the CDR3. Trimming removed 2 bases from V and 0 bases from J; junction bases left unmatched: 5. Per the germline V gene, CDR1 is MNHEY and CDR2 is SVGAGI. CDR3 nucleotide sequence: TGTGCCAGCAGTTACCGGGACTACCTCAGCACAGATACGCAGTATTTT. It yields the protein CASSYRDYLSTDTQYF.

In its sample, this clonotype was seen a few times. The chain is built from TRBV5-1 and TRBJ2-3; TRBD2 might be the D (6 bases). The CDR3 consists of 11 residues. Germline CDR1 reads SGHRS; CDR2 reads YFSETQ. V was shortened by 4 bases and J by 8 bases, with 8 bases between the two germline ends. Here the CDR3 reads CASSGEATQYF. In DNA form, the CDR3 reads TGCGCCAGCAGCGGGGAGGCTACGCAGTATTTT.

The chain has TRBV3-1 and TRBJ1-2; D unclear. This CDR3 comprises 14 residues. V shed 3 bases and J shed 2 bases, with 10 bases lying between them. The germline CDR1 and CDR2 sequences are LGHDT and YNNKEL (reference sequence). CDR3 nucleotide sequence: TGTGCCAGCAGCCATGAAGGCCCGAACTATGGCTACACCTTC. Translated, it gives CASSHEGPNYGYTF.

This clonotype came up a few times. The chain carries TRBV5-1 and TRBJ1-2; 7 nucleotides line up with TRBD1. The CDR3 consists of 14 residues. Germline V CDR1 and CDR2: SGHRS, YFSETQ. J was trimmed by 7 bases and V by 0 bases; bases with no gene match: 6. The CDR3, as DNA: TGCGCCAGCAGCTTGGTTACAGGGGCAGGTGGCTACACCTTC. Translated, it gives CASSLVTGAGGYTF.

This clonotype was found a few times. The rearrangement joins TRBV20-1 to TRBJ1-2; no clear D. The CDR3 loop spans 13 amino acids. Germline CDR1 is DFQATT and CDR2 is SNEGSKA (reference sequence). The germline V and J ends were trimmed by 5 bases and 8 bases, with 18 bases remaining between them. The CDR3 region is CSARTSMFYGYTF. Written as DNA, the CDR3 is TGCAGTGCTCGGACCTCAATGTTTTACGGCTACACCTTC.